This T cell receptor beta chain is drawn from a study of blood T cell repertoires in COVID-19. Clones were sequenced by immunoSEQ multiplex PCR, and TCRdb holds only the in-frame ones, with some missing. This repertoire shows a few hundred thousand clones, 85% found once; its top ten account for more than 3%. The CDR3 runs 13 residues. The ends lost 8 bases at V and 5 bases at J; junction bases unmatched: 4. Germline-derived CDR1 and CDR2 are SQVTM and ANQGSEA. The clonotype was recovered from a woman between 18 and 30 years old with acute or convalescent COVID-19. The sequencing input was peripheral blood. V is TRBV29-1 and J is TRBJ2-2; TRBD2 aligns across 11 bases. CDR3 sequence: CSSWTSGTGELFF. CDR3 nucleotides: TGCAGCTCATGGACTAGCGGGACCGGGGAGCTGTTTTTT.